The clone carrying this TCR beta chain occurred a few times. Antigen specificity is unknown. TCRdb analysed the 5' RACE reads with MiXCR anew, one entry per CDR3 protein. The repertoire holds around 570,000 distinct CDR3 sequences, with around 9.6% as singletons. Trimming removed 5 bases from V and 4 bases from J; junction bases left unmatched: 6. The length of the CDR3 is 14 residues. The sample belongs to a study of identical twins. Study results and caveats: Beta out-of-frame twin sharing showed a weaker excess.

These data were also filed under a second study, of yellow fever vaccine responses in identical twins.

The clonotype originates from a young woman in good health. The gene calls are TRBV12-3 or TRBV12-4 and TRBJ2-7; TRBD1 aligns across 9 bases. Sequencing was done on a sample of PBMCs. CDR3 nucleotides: TGTGCCAGCAGTAACTTGGACAGGGGATACGAGCAGTACTTC. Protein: CASSNLDRGYEQYF.